This T cell receptor beta chain was profiled in a study of lymphopenia after photon versus proton radiotherapy. With V trimmed by 2 bases and J by 2 bases, 5 bases remained unmatched. Germline CDR1 is SGHVS and CDR2 is FNYEAQ. CDR3 length: 16 residues. Here immunoSEQ multiplex PCR was the method, and the copy in TCRdb shows in-frame clones only, minus some. The table has 35,000 to 45,000 clones, about 85% seen once. Regarding the study as a whole: Proton therapy kept repertoires fairly stable, unlike photons, which gained effector/memory cells.

With regard to this clone: No antigen is known for it.

The clonotype originates from a woman aged 65 to 85 with pancreatic cancer. The rearrangement links TRBV7-6 to TRBJ2-3, with TRBD2 matching over 9 bases. The starting material was peripheral blood, obtained from a patient treated with proton-based radiotherapy. The CDR3: CASSLRVAGVTDTQYF. For the CDR3, the DNA is TGTGCCAGCAGCTTACGTGTAGCGGGGGTCACAGATACGCAGTATTTT. The variable domain in full, with the rest retrieved from reference TRBV7-6 and TRBJ2-3, is GAGVSQSPRYKVTKRGQDVALRCDPISGHVSLYWYRQALGQGPEFLTYFNYEAQQDKSGLPNDRFSAERPEGSISTLTIQRTEQRDSAMYRCASSLRVAGVTDTQYFGPGTRLTVL.